The present T cell receptor (beta chain) was sequenced within a study of Ad26.COV2.S vaccination and SARS-CoV-2 variants. Treatment reported: approximately 18 received Ad26.COV2.S at low or high dose, single or two shots; roughly five received placebo; per-sample allocation not given. The samples were gathered on day 63 after the first injection of vaccine or placebo. The protocol was immunoSEQ multiplex PCR, while the TCRdb copy is restricted to in-frame clones and leaves out a portion. The data hold 440,000 or so clones, with about 90% observed a single time. This TCR came from a person aged 18-65 years who received the Ad26.COV2.S COVID-19 vaccine or a placebo. The material was peripheral blood, obtained in a trial of Ad26.COV2.S vaccine versus placebo.

The chain's CDR3 is CSASSLAGSSYEQYF. The CDR3 coding sequence is TGCAGTGCTAGTTCTCTAGCGGGGAGCTCCTACGAGCAGTACTTC. V and J are TRBV20-1 and TRBJ2-7, with 9 nucleotides matching TRBD2. V was clipped by 3 bases and J by 0 bases; unmatched bases: 6. The germline CDR1 and CDR2 sequences are DFQATT and SNEGSKA (reference sequence). The length of the CDR3 is 15 residues.